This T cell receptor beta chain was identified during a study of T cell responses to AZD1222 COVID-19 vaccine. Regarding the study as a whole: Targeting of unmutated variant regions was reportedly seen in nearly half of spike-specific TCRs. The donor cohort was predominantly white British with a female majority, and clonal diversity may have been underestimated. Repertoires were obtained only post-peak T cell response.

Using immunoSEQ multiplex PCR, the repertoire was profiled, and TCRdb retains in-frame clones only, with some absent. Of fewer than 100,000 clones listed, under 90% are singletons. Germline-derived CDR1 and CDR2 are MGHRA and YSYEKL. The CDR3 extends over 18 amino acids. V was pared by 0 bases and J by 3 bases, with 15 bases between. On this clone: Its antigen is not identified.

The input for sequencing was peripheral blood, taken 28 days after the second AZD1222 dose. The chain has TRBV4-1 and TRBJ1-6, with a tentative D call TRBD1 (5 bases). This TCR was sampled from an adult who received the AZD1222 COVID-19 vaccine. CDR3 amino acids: CASSQDGPGGYYNSPLHF. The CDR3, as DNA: TGCGCCAGCAGCCAAGATGGCCCGGGGGGGTACTATAATTCACCCCTCCACTTT.